What follows is one T cell receptor beta chain and its context. The antigen remains unidentified. The data originate from a study of beta chain features in type 1 diabetes. V gave up 0 bases and J gave up 4 bases; unmatched junction bases: 2. The germline V gene has CDR1 LGHNA and CDR2 YNFKEQ. The CDR3 spans 15 residues. Each of the CD4+ naive, central memory, regulatory and stem cell-like memory populations was sorted via CD45RO/CCR7/CD25/CD127/CD95/CD27. Of the isolated RNA, all was reverse transcribed, and so the sequenced material was expressed TCRB transcripts. Produced via immunoSEQ multiplex PCR; TCRdb's table is partial and in-frame only. The sample carries about 620,000 clones, 15% to 19% recorded once. Points from the study as a whole: Among type 1 diabetes patients, VDJ junctions had fewer insertions and more deletions.

The sequence derives from a young man in good health. The genes are TRBV4-2 and TRBJ1-3; 8 bases align to TRBD1. The sequenced material came from naive CD4+ T cells from blood. The chain's CDR3 is CASSQETGAGNTIYF. The CDR3 coding sequence is TGTGCCAGCAGCCAAGAGACAGGGGCCGGAAACACCATATATTTT.